There are a few counts of the clone carrying this TCR beta chain. The sample belongs to a study of blood T cells in healthy people across ages. On the study more broadly: In model experiments, template switching was able to capture about one barcoded beta molecule for every two T cells that were present.

The CDR3 is 13 amino acids. Germline V CDR1 and CDR2: SGHTA, FQGNSA. Trimming removed 5 bases at V and 6 bases at J, with 12 bases between. Next came a second PCR, run for roughly 6 to 11 cycles, which used a sample-barcoded 5' primer along with a J-beta primer mix. Carrying 12 random nucleotides, a template-switch adaptor labeled each individual cDNA molecule. TCRdb re-called the 5' RACE reads through MiXCR, storing one row per CDR3 protein. The repertoire holds approximately 850,000 distinct CDR3 sequences, about three fifths seen once, with around 22% in the top ten. This chain joins TRBV7-2 and TRBJ2-3, with no clear D. The source material was blood. The receptor was isolated from a young man in good health. CDR3 in amino acids: CASSPLRADTQYF. CDR3 bases: TGTGCCAGCAGCCCCCTTAGGGCGGATACGCAGTATTTT.